This entry lists 14 T cell receptor beta chains sequenced from one sample in a study of shared clonotypes between healthy human individuals. The data were produced by immunoSEQ multiplex PCR, yet TCRdb's version contains in-frame clones alone and is incomplete. This sample yields about 2 million clones, of which around 95% are seen a single time; 0.13% belongs to the top ten. The sample consisted of naive CD4+ T cells sorted from blood. Subset described: CD45RA+ positively selected. Receptors were obtained from a man younger than 30 in good health.

J is TRBJ2-3 and V is TRBV5-4, with 9 bases fitting TRBD2. This CDR3 is 15 amino acids long. The ends lost 3 bases at V and 2 bases at J; junction bases unmatched: 4. Germline V gene lookup returns CDR1 SGHNT and CDR2 YYREEE (reference sequence). The CDR3 loop is CASSSSSGVTDTQYF. As DNA, the CDR3 is TGTGCCAGCAGCTCGTCTAGCGGGGTCACAGATACGCAGTATTTT.

The rearrangement joins TRBV11-2 to TRBJ2-5; tentatively, D is TRBD1 (6 bases). Deletions cut 0 bases from V and 2 bases from J, with 13 bases between. Germline CDR1 and CDR2: SGHAT and FQNNGV. The CDR3 length is 16 residues. DNA of the CDR3: TGTGCCAGCAGCTTAGATCCGGGACAAAGACAAGAGACCCAGTACTTC. Translation gives CASSLDPGQRQETQYF.

J is TRBJ1-2 and V is TRBV6-6, with a tentative D call TRBD1 (6 bases). The V end lost 6 bases, the J end lost 3 bases, and 17 bases lay between the germline ends. The CDR3 runs to 15 residues. Germline lookup yields CDR1 MNHNY and CDR2 SVGAGI (reference sequence). The CDR3 here is CASSPGTPSYYGYTF. In DNA, the CDR3 is TGTGCCAGCAGCCCCGGGACACCTTCCTACTATGGCTACACCTTC.

The gene calls are TRBV10-1 and TRBJ2-2; a possible D gene is TRBD1 (6 bases). CDR1 and CDR2 (germline): WNHNN, SYGVQD (reference sequence). There are 16 residues in the CDR3. V lost 8 bases, J lost 1 base, and 17 bases lay in between. CDR3 DNA: TGCGCCAGCGGGGATTCGGGGACAATGAACACCGGGGAGCTGTTTTTT. This codes for CASGDSGTMNTGELFF.

The chain recombines TRBV2 with TRBJ1-6, with TRBD1 matching 8 bases. V shed 2 bases and J 9 bases; nucleotides not matched to a gene: 6. This CDR3 contains 15 residues. CDR1 and CDR2 (germline): SNHLY, FYNNEI. CDR3 amino acids: CASSEQGAGGSPLHF. The CDR3 DNA reads TGTGCCAGCAGTGAACAGGGGGCTGGAGGTTCACCCCTCCACTTT.

Points on this clone: Germline and junction disagree at one end, which may indicate a read error. CDR3 coding DNA: TGTGCTAGCAGCTCGGGACTACCAGATACGCAGTATTTT. Protein: CASSSGLPDTQYF. This chain connects TRBV7-7 to TRBJ2-3; TRBD2 matches 7 bases. The CDR3 has 13 amino acids. The germline gives CDR1 SSHAT, CDR2 FNYEAQ (reference sequence).

V gene TRBV7-9 combines with J gene TRBJ1-6; 8 nucleotides line up with TRBD1. V trimming: 5 bases; J trimming: 2 bases; junction bases outside the gene matches: 5. The germline gives CDR1 SEHNR, CDR2 FQNEAQ (reference sequence). The length of the CDR3 is 16 residues. CDR3 nucleotides: TGTGCCAGCAGCCCCCAGGGGGCGGCCTATAATTCACCCCTCCACTTT. This gives the protein CASSPQGAAYNSPLHF.

V gene TRBV6-5 combines with J gene TRBJ2-1; 8 bases are shared with TRBD1. Germline V CDR1 and CDR2: MNHEY, SVGAGI. The CDR3 spans 15 residues. Trimming took 0 bases from V and 8 from J; bases not matched to a gene: 6. In DNA, the CDR3 is TGTGCCAGCAGTTACTCTGGCAGGGGGCTCGATGAGCAGTTCTTC. Translating gives CASSYSGRGLDEQFF.

Turning to this clone: Other DNA sequences within the sample encode an identical CDR3. This chain uses TRBV5-1 with TRBJ2-3; unclear D gene. Germline-derived CDR1 and CDR2 are SGHRS and YFSETQ. This CDR3 comprises 14 residues. V was shortened by 0 bases and J by 2 bases, with 7 bases between the two germline ends. The CDR3 sequence: CASSLGHPTDTQYF. The DNA for the CDR3 is TGCGCCAGCAGCTTGGGACATCCCACAGATACGCAGTATTTT.

On this clone itself: Germline is not matched at one junction end, which may reflect a read error. The rearrangement uses TRBV5-1 and TRBJ1-2; 8 nucleotides agree with TRBD1. The CDR3 has 16 amino acids. The germline V gene encodes CDR1 SGHRS and CDR2 YFSETQ. For the CDR3, the DNA is TGCGCCAGCAGCTTGGAAGGCCGTCCCGGGACAGGTACGGCGGCCTTC. Translation gives CASSLEGRPGTGTAAF.

The chain has TRBV27 and TRBJ2-5, with TRBD1 identical over 9 bases. This CDR3 region has 13 residues. V shed 6 bases, J shed 6 bases, and the junction held 5 bases outside the gene matches. Germline CDR1 and CDR2: MNHEY and SMNVEV (reference sequence). CDR3 in amino acids: CASSSQGAKTQYF. CDR3 nucleotide sequence: TGTGCCAGCAGCTCACAGGGGGCGAAGACCCAGTACTTC.

The V gene is TRBV11-3, the J gene TRBJ2-5, with TRBD2 identical over 7 bases. With 5 bases clipped from V and 7 bases from J, the junction kept 7 bases outside the gene matches. This CDR3 region has 13 residues. Germline V CDR1 and CDR2: SGHNT, YENEEA. The CDR3 coding sequence is TGTGCCAGCAGCACAAGATCGGGAGGGACCCAGTACTTC. This gives the protein CASSTRSGGTQYF.

J is TRBJ2-7 and V is TRBV27, with 11 bases fitting TRBD2. V gave up 10 bases and J gave up 2 bases; unmatched junction bases: 13. Germline CDR1 reads MNHEY; CDR2 reads SMNVEV (reference sequence). CDR3 size: 16 residues. The CDR3 sequence: CATTSGLAGVPYEQYF. DNA of the CDR3: TGTGCCACTACGTCCGGACTAGCGGGTGTCCCCTACGAGCAGTACTTC.

The CDR3 reads CASSRTQAYEQYF. The CDR3 bases are TGTGCCAGCAGCAGGACACAAGCCTACGAGCAGTACTTC. The V call is TRBV28, the J call TRBJ2-7, with D maybe TRBD1 (5 bases). Per the germline V gene, CDR1 is MDHEN and CDR2 is SYDVKM. The CDR3 loop spans 13 amino acids. The V gene lost 6 bases and the J gene lost 2 bases, with 11 bases spanning the gap.